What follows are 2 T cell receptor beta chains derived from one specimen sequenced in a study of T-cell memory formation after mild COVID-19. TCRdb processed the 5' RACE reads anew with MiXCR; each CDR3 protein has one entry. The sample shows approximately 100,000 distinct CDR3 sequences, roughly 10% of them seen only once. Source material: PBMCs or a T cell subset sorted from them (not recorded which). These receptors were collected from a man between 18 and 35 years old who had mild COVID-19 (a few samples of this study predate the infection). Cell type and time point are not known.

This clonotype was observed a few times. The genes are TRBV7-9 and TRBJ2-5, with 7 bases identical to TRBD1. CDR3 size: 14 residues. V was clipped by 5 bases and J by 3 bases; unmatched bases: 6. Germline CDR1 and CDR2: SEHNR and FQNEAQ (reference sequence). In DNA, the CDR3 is TGTGCCAGCAGCGTAGTCACAGGGGAAGAGACCCAGTACTTC. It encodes CASSVVTGEETQYF.

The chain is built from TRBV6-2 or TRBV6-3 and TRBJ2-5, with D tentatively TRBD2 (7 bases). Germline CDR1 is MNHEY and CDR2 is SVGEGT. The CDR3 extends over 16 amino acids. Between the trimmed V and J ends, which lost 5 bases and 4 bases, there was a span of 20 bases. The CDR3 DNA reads TGTGCCAGCAGTCCCTATCGGGGGGCGCAGGGAGAGACCCAGTACTTC. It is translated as CASSPYRGAQGETQYF.